The 19 T cell receptor beta chains given below trace back to one sample, sequenced in a study of Graves' ophthalmopathy and Graves' hyperthyroidism. TCR beta CDR3 regions were amplified from RNA transcripts. HTBI primers served in a first-round RT-PCR, which a second-round multiplex PCR followed. MiXCR was run by TCRdb on the multiplex PCR reads, yielding one entry per CDR3 protein. The table lists around 590,000 distinct CDR3 sequences, roughly 40% of them singletons. Sample: peripheral blood or thyroid tissue (not recorded which). The source of these receptors is an adult man with Graves' hyperthyroidism.

As DNA, the CDR3 is TGCAGTGCTATTAGAGAGGGGGGAACAACAGATACGCAGTACTTC. It codes for CSAIREGGTTDTQYF. V is TRBV20-1 and J is TRBJ2-5; tentatively, D is TRBD1 or TRBD2 (6 bases each). Trimming pared 4 bases from V and 11 bases from J, leaving 26 bases between. Germline CDR1 is DFQATT and CDR2 is SNEGSKA (reference sequence). The CDR3 is made up of 15 amino acids.

The rearrangement uses TRBV7-8 and TRBJ2-1; D is possibly TRBD2 (5 bases). From germline, CDR1 is SGHVS and CDR2 FQNEAQ. Trimming took 6 bases from V and 8 from J, leaving 20 bases between them. This CDR3 region has 15 residues. CDR3: CASSLIGPGSDEQFF. The CDR3 nucleotides are TGTGCCAGCAGTCTTATAGGGCCGGGGTCGGATGAGCAGTTCTTC.

This clonotype was observed a few times. The chain couples TRBV5-4 to TRBJ2-2; 8 positions match TRBD2. Unmatched junction bases numbered 4, after V lost 5 bases and J lost 1 base. This CDR3 contains 15 residues. Germline values: CDR1 SGHNT, CDR2 YYREEE (reference sequence). This CDR3 is CASSPSGLNTGELFF. The CDR3 coding sequence is TGTGCCAGCAGTCCTAGCGGGTTGAACACCGGGGAGCTGTTTTTT.

In its sample, this clonotype was seen many times. The CDR3 loop reads CASTPPTSGLPYEQYF. The CDR3 DNA follows: TGTGCCAGCACTCCGCCGACTAGCGGGCTTCCCTACGAGCAGTACTTC. V gene TRBV25-1 combines with J gene TRBJ2-7; 10 positions match TRBD2. Germline trimming cut 7 bases from V and 2 bases from J; bases unmatched to any gene: 11. CDR1 and CDR2 (germline): MGHDK, SYGVNS. This CDR3 has 16 amino acids.

This clonotype was seen at least ten times. The chain couples TRBV15 to TRBJ2-5; unclear D gene. Germline-derived CDR1 and CDR2 are LNHNV and YYDKDF (reference sequence). The V end was cut by 5 bases, the J end by 4 bases, with 8 bases between. This CDR3 has 12 residues. The CDR3 DNA sequence: TGTGCCACCAGCCCCATGGGAGAGACCCAGTACTTC. Amino acids: CATSPMGETQYF. The entire variable domain, with the rest obtained from reference TRBV15 and TRBJ2-5, is as follows: DAMVIQNPRYQVTQFGKPVTLSCSQTLNHNVMYWYQQKSSQAPKLLFHYYDKDFNNEADTPDNFQSRRPNTSFCFLDIRSPGLGDTAMYLCATSPMGETQYFGPGTRLLVL.

This clonotype came up many times. This chain uses TRBV24-1 with TRBJ1-2; D call uncertain. Per the germline V gene, CDR1 is KGHDR and CDR2 is SFDVKD. The V end lost 4 bases, the J end lost 5 bases, and 13 bases lay between the germline ends. CDR3 size: 14 residues. The CDR3 loop reads CATSDPDGDYGYTF. The CDR3 region has the DNA TGTGCCACCAGTGACCCGGACGGTGATTATGGCTACACCTTC.

The chain carries TRBV11-2 and TRBJ2-5, with TRBD2 identical over 8 bases. The CDR3 runs 16 residues. Looked up from germline, CDR1 is SGHAT and CDR2 is FQNNGV. Trimming removed 0 bases from V and 4 bases from J; junction bases left unmatched: 7. The CDR3 loop reads CASSLDAGGGGETQYF. CDR3 sequence (DNA): TGTGCCAGCAGCTTAGACGCGGGAGGAGGAGGAGAGACCCAGTACTTC.

This chain connects TRBV19 to TRBJ2-2; 7 bases map to TRBD1. Germline lookup yields CDR1 LNHDA and CDR2 SQIVND (reference sequence). The CDR3 covers 16 residues. J was trimmed by 5 bases and V by 11 bases; bases with no gene match: 17. CDR3 DNA: TGTGCCGCAGGACGACAGGGTGGAACGAGGACCGGGGAGCTGTTTTTT. It encodes CAAGRQGGTRTGELFF.

The rearrangement links TRBV29-1 to TRBJ2-5; 14 bases agree with TRBD2. V lost 2 bases, J lost 5 bases, and 13 bases stayed unmatched. The CDR3 sequence is 18 residues long. Germline V lookup: CDR1 SQVTM, CDR2 ANQGSEA. The CDR3 region is CSVEYHGLAGGLGETQYF. The CDR3 bases are TGCAGCGTTGAATATCATGGACTAGCGGGGGGCTTGGGCGAGACCCAGTACTTC.

Here the CDR3 reads CSLASGAQETQYF. In DNA, the CDR3 is TGCAGTTTGGCCAGCGGGGCACAAGAGACCCAGTACTTC. V usage is TRBV29-1 and J usage is TRBJ2-5, with TRBD2 matching over 7 bases. The CDR3 has 13 amino acids. Germline assignment: CDR1 SQVTM and CDR2 ANQGSEA.

This clonotype was counted many times. This sequence joins TRBV6-5 and TRBJ2-7; the D gene could be TRBD1 or TRBD2 (5 bases each). CDR1 and CDR2 (germline): MNHEY, SVGAGI. CDR3 size: 11 residues. The DNA for the CDR3 is TGTGCTGCCCTTGGGGGAAACGAGCAGTACTTC. Amino acids: CAALGGNEQYF.

The chain has TRBV19 and TRBJ1-1; 8 nucleotides agree with TRBD1. Germline V CDR1 and CDR2: LNHDA, SQIVND (reference sequence). The CDR3 consists of 14 residues. V lost 7 bases, J lost 5 bases, and 9 bases stayed unmatched. CDR3 region: CASTGQGAGTEAFF. As DNA, the CDR3 is TGTGCCAGTACCGGGCAGGGGGCGGGAACTGAAGCTTTCTTT.

The table lists this clonotype with many counts. CDR3 sequence (DNA): TGTGCCAGCAGCTTAGCAGGACAGTACGAGCAGTACTTC. Its translation is CASSLAGQYEQYF. V is TRBV7-9 and J is TRBJ2-7; perhaps TRBD1 as D (6 bases). Germline V CDR1 and CDR2: SEHNR, FQNEAQ (reference sequence). There are 13 residues in the CDR3. V dropped 0 bases and J dropped 4 bases, with 7 bases sitting between them.

In its sample, this clonotype was seen many times. This sequence joins TRBV10-2 and TRBJ2-7; D gene ambiguous. This CDR3 is built from 14 residues. Germline-derived CDR1 and CDR2 are WSHSY and SAAADI. V was shortened by 2 bases and J by 4 bases, with 12 bases between the two germline ends. The CDR3 here is CASSENPSLYEQYF. In DNA form, the CDR3 reads TGCGCCAGCAGTGAGAACCCTTCATTGTACGAGCAGTACTTC.

This chain joins TRBV10-3 and TRBJ1-2; D is unresolved. The V and J ends lost 0 bases and 4 bases respectively, with 6 bases between them. The CDR3 has 13 amino acids. Germline V lookup: CDR1 ENHRY, CDR2 SYGVKD. The CDR3: CAISESPTYGYTF. DNA of the CDR3: TGTGCCATCAGTGAGTCTCCCACCTATGGCTACACCTTC.

As regards this clonotype: A clone one base away is much larger, so this may be a read error. The V call is TRBV12-3 or TRBV12-4, the J call TRBJ1-6; 7 nucleotides line up with TRBD1. This CDR3 has 15 amino acids. In DNA form, the CDR3 reads TGTGCCGGCAGTCCCGACAGGGTCAACGGCTCACCCCTCCACTTT. Translation: CAGSPDRVNGSPLHF.

The sample holds many counts of this clonotype. The V gene is TRBV29-1, the J gene TRBJ2-5; 9 positions agree with TRBD2. The CDR3 contains 15 residues. Germline V lookup: CDR1 SQVTM, CDR2 ANQGSEA. J lost 1 base, V lost 7 bases, and 10 bases had no gene match. CDR3 protein: CSALAPSGVQETQYF. The CDR3 region has the DNA TGCAGCGCCCTAGCCCCTAGCGGGGTCCAAGAGACCCAGTACTTC.

The rearrangement uses TRBV29-1 and TRBJ1-2; D is unclear. The CDR3 contains 12 residues. Germline lookup yields CDR1 SQVTM and CDR2 ANQGSEA. V shed 8 bases and J shed 4 bases, with 14 bases lying between them. The CDR3 is CSSSHFGYGYTF. The DNA of the CDR3 is TGCAGCAGTTCCCATTTCGGCTATGGCTACACCTTC.

This rearrangement joins TRBV29-1 to TRBJ2-3, with TRBD2 as a possible D gene (5 bases). The CDR3 has 12 amino acids. Germline assignment: CDR1 SQVTM and CDR2 ANQGSEA. Deletions cut 6 bases from V and 4 bases from J, with 11 bases between. Written as DNA, the CDR3 is TGCAGCGTCCCGGCGAGGGCAGATACGCAGTATTTT. The encoded protein is CSVPARADTQYF.